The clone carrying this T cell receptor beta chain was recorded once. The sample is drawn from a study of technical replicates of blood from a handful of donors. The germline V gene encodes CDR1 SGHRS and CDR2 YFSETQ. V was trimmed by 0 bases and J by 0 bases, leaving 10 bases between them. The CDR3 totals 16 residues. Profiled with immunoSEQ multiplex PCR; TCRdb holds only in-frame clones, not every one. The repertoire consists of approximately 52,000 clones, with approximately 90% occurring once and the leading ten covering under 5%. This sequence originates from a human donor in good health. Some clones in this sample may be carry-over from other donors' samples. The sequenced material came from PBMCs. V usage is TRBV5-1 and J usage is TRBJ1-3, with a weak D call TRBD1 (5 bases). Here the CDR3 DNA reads TGCGCCAGCAGCTTGGGACAGACGAACTCTGGAAACACCATATATTTT. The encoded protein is CASSLGQTNSGNTIYF.